This T cell receptor beta chain originates from a study of CD8 T cells in Susac syndrome. Sequencing of TCR beta was carried out in blood CD8+ and CD4+ T cells. A remark on this clonotype: Its antigen is still unknown.

Random hexamers were used to reverse transcribe an amount of about 0.5 to 1 ug RNA. Across 54 Vbeta and 13 Jbeta, immunoSEQ multiplex PCR amplified TCR beta CDR3. TCRdb itself ran the immunoSEQ multiplex PCR reads through MiXCR, one entry per CDR3 protein. The repertoire includes 130,000 or so distinct CDR3 sequences, around nine tenths of them detected once, and around 0.25% sits in the top ten. General study findings and limits: As the study acknowledged, the number of individuals who were part of its TCR sequencing and HLA analysis was relatively small.

Sequencing used CD8+ T cells from PBMCs. This receptor was taken from a human donor with multiple sclerosis.

The CDR3 region is CASSRGASGADTQYF. CDR3 DNA sequence: TGTGCCAGCAGCCGGGGGGCTAGCGGGGCAGATACGCAGTATTTT. This chain joins TRBV7-2 and TRBJ2-3; TRBD2 matches 9 bases. The CDR3 is 15 amino acids. V shed 5 bases and J 4 bases; nucleotides not matched to a gene: 7. Germline assignment: CDR1 SGHTA and CDR2 FQGNSA.